One and the same sample provided the 29 T cell receptor beta chains below, sequenced in a study of T cell responses to AZD1222 COVID-19 vaccine. Produced via immunoSEQ multiplex PCR; TCRdb's table is partial and in-frame only. The table includes roughly 150,000 clones, roughly nine tenths detected once. The sequencing here drew on peripheral blood, taken on day 0 of AZD1222 vaccination. These receptors came from an adult in good health.

The chain recombines TRBV3-1 (or the pseudogene TRBV3-2) with TRBJ2-1, with D possibly TRBD2 on 5 matching bases. V lost 0 bases to trimming and J lost 10 bases, with 13 bases between them. The V gene's germline CDR1 is LGHDT and CDR2 YNNKEL (reference sequence). This CDR3 is built from 14 residues. CDR3: CASSQDGIAREQFF. CDR3 nucleotide sequence: TGTGCCAGCAGCCAAGATGGGATAGCGCGGGAGCAGTTCTTC.

This clone was observed a single time. This chain uses TRBV15 with TRBJ1-1, with D possibly TRBD1 on 5 matching bases. The CDR3 is 17 amino acids. CDR1 and CDR2 (germline): LNHNV, YYDKDF (reference sequence). V lost 0 bases and J 5 bases, leaving 19 bases between the germline ends. This chain's CDR3 is CATSRDRAARRGTEAFF. DNA of the CDR3: TGTGCCACCAGCAGAGATAGAGCGGCACGACGGGGGACTGAAGCTTTCTTT. The complete variable domain, with remaining parts taken from reference TRBV15 and TRBJ1-1, reads DAMVIQNPRYQVTQFGKPVTLSCSQTLNHNVMYWYQQKSSQAPKLLFHYYDKDFNNEADTPDNFQSRRPNTSFCFLDIRSPGLGDTAMYLCATSRDRAARRGTEAFFGQGTRLTVV.

The gene calls are TRBV7-2 and TRBJ2-7, with D possibly being TRBD2 (6 bases). V lost 2 bases and J 8 bases, leaving 19 bases between the germline ends. The CDR3 covers 15 residues. The germline CDR1 and CDR2 sequences are SGHTA and FQGNSA. The CDR3: CASSLMAGQTGKQYF. For the CDR3, the DNA is TGTGCCAGCAGCTTAATGGCGGGGCAGACTGGAAAGCAGTACTTC.

The chain is built from TRBV30 and TRBJ1-4; D is undetermined. Trimming left V 2 bases short and J 8 bases short, with 12 bases between. The CDR3 loop spans 13 amino acids. Germline assignment: CDR1 GTSNPN and CDR2 SVGIG (reference sequence). CDR3 bases: TGTGCCTGGAGTAGGGCCTTGGTCGAAAAACTGTTTTTT. It encodes CAWSRALVEKLFF.

The chain links TRBV6-5 to TRBJ2-2; D is possibly TRBD2 (6 bases). Germline V gene lookup returns CDR1 MNHEY and CDR2 SVGAGI. Trimming stripped 8 bases from V and 5 bases from J, with 12 bases between. The CDR3 has 13 residues. CDR3 sequence: CASRNGGTGELFF. Written as DNA, the CDR3 is TGTGCCAGCCGTAACGGGGGAACCGGGGAGCTGTTTTTT.

This rearrangement joins TRBV9 to TRBJ1-1; 12 bases map to TRBD1. The germline CDR1 and CDR2 sequences are SGDLS and YYNGEE. The CDR3 is 16 residues long. With V trimmed by 3 bases and J by 4 bases, 7 bases remained unmatched. CDR3 residues: CASSAMGQGATTEAFF. The CDR3 region has the DNA TGTGCCAGCAGCGCGATGGGACAGGGGGCGACCACTGAAGCTTTCTTT.

The rearrangement joins TRBV28 to TRBJ1-5; weak D call: TRBD1 (5 bases). Germline assignment: CDR1 MDHEN and CDR2 SYDVKM. This CDR3 is 17 amino acids long. V shed 3 bases and J shed 0 bases, with 15 bases lying between them. In nucleotides, the CDR3 is TGTGCCAGCAGTTTGGGGGGGGGATACTATAGCAATCAGCCCCAGCATTTT. Protein: CASSLGGGYYSNQPQHF.

The rearrangement uses TRBV7-9 and TRBJ1-4, with 8 bases that match TRBD1. The CDR3 spans 15 residues. From germline, CDR1 is SEHNR and CDR2 FQNEAQ (reference sequence). Trimming cost V 4 bases and J 7 bases; bases outside gene matches: 8. The CDR3 reads CASSSDRGTGEKLFF. The CDR3 region has the DNA TGTGCCAGCAGCTCTGACAGGGGCACGGGTGAAAAACTGTTTTTT.

In the case of this clone: This may come from a read error, since a much larger clone is one base off. Other nucleotide sequences from this sample produce the same CDR3. This chain connects TRBV19 to TRBJ1-2; TRBD1 is a possible D gene (6 bases). Trimming removed 0 bases at V and 4 bases at J, with 15 bases between. Germline values: CDR1 LNHDA, CDR2 SQIVND (reference sequence). This CDR3 spans 16 amino acids. The CDR3 DNA reads TGTGCCAGTAGTATAGATCCTGAACAGGGCCTCTATGGCTACACCTTC. Its translation: CASSIDPEQGLYGYTF. The full variable domain, completed using reference TRBV19 and TRBJ1-2, is DGGITQSPKYLFRKEGQNVTLSCEQNLNHDAMYWYRQDPGQGLRLIYYSQIVNDFQKGDIAEGYSVSREKKESFPLTVTSAQKNPTAFYLCASSIDPEQGLYGYTFGSGTRLTVV.

V and J are TRBV28 and TRBJ1-5; D is perhaps TRBD1 (6 bases). Deletions cut 3 bases from V and 2 bases from J, with 20 bases between. The CDR3 is made up of 18 amino acids. Germline CDR1 is MDHEN and CDR2 is SYDVKM. The DNA of the CDR3 is TGTGCCAGCAGTTTGTTCTTTATAGGGGGTCGAGGCAATCAGCCCCAGCATTTT. Its translation is CASSLFFIGGRGNQPQHF. The full variable domain, its missing parts supplied by reference TRBV28 and TRBJ1-5, is DVKVTQSSRYLVKRTGEKVFLECVQDMDHENMFWYRQDPGLGLRLIYFSYDVKMKEKGDIPEGYSVSREKKERFSLILESASTNQTSMYLCASSLFFIGGRGNQPQHFGDGTRLSIL.

The chain combines TRBV30 with TRBJ1-2; a possible D gene is TRBD1 (5 bases). Germline V gene data show CDR1 as GTSNPN and CDR2 as SVGIG (reference sequence). The germline V and J ends were trimmed by 2 bases and 5 bases, with 9 bases remaining between them. The CDR3 is 12 amino acids. CDR3 coding DNA: TGTGCCTGGAGTAGGGGTGGGTATGGCTACACCTTC. Translation: CAWSRGGYGYTF.

The gene calls are TRBV6-5 and TRBJ1-4; TRBD1 might be the D (6 bases). The germline V gene encodes CDR1 MNHEY and CDR2 SVGAGI. Between the trimmed V and J ends, which lost 5 bases and 3 bases, there was a span of 10 bases. The CDR3 sequence is 14 residues long. CDR3 bases: TGTGCCAGCAGTAGGACAGCTTCTAATGAAAAACTGTTTTTT. It yields the protein CASSRTASNEKLFF.

This clone is a singleton in its sample. This chain connects TRBV20-1 to TRBJ2-5; D unresolved. Per germline, CDR1 DFQATT and CDR2 SNEGSKA (reference sequence). V lost 3 bases, J lost 1 base, and 9 bases lay in between. This CDR3 has 13 residues. Here the CDR3 DNA reads TGCAGTGCTAGTGGAAACCCCCAAGAGACCCAGTACTTC. Protein: CSASGNPQETQYF.

The V and J genes are TRBV9 and TRBJ2-7; TRBD2 is a possible D gene (7 bases). Germline CDR1 and CDR2: SGDLS and YYNGEE. V was clipped by 4 bases and J by 6 bases, with 23 bases between them. This CDR3 region has 16 residues. This CDR3 is CASSLPLGGGRGEQYF. The CDR3 DNA follows: TGTGCCAGCAGCCTCCCCCTAGGGGGGGGAAGGGGCGAGCAGTACTTC.

This chain uses TRBV6-5 with TRBJ2-4, with unresolved D. V was clipped by 2 bases and J by 10 bases, with 9 bases between them. Per germline, CDR1 MNHEY and CDR2 SVGAGI. The CDR3 is 12 residues long. DNA of the CDR3: TGTGCCAGCAGTTACGATCTGGAGATTCAGTACTTC. This encodes CASSYDLEIQYF.

This chain links TRBV27 with TRBJ1-2; TRBD1 matches at 9 bases. This CDR3 has 13 amino acids. CDR1 is MNHEY, CDR2 SMNVEV, per germline (reference sequence). The junction had 5 bases not matched to a gene; V was cut back by 9 bases and J by 3 bases. CDR3 DNA sequence: TGTGCCAGTCGGGACAGGGACTACTATGGCTACACCTTC. Its protein is CASRDRDYYGYTF.

The chain couples TRBV7-2 to TRBJ1-1; D perhaps matches TRBD1 (5 bases). Germline CDR1 and CDR2: SGHTA and FQGNSA. Trimming took 8 bases from V and 0 from J, leaving 10 bases between them. There are 13 residues in the CDR3. As DNA, the CDR3 is TGTGCCAGCTTACAGGCGATGAACACTGAAGCTTTCTTT. Amino acid sequence: CASLQAMNTEAFF.

The rearrangement links TRBV24-1 to TRBJ2-7; D perhaps matches TRBD2 (6 bases). Trimming removed 4 bases at V and 3 bases at J, with 12 bases between. This CDR3 is 14 amino acids long. Germline CDR1 is KGHDR and CDR2 is SFDVKD. CDR3 coding DNA: TGTGCCACCAGTGAAGGGGCGGGATACTACGAGCAGTACTTC. As protein: CATSEGAGYYEQYF.

The chain is built from TRBV6-1 and TRBJ2-5; 11 bases are shared with TRBD2. Germline CDR1 MNHNS, CDR2 SASEGT. Unmatched junction bases numbered 0, after V lost 1 base and J lost 5 bases. The CDR3 spans 14 residues. The CDR3 DNA sequence: TGTGCCAGCAGTGAAGGGACTAGCGGGGAGACCCAGTACTTC. This encodes CASSEGTSGETQYF.

CDR3 sequence (DNA): TGTGCCAGTAGTATCGGGGACGGAAACACTGAAGCTTTCTTT. Translating it yields CASSIGDGNTEAFF. The V and J genes are TRBV19 and TRBJ1-1; D might be TRBD1 (5 bases). From germline, CDR1 is LNHDA and CDR2 SQIVND (reference sequence). CDR3 length: 14 amino acids. Trimming cost V 3 bases and J 2 bases, with 10 bases left between them.

The gene calls are TRBV6-5 and TRBJ2-1; D gene ambiguous. Between the trimmed V and J ends, which lost 5 bases and 10 bases, there was a span of 15 bases. The CDR3 extends over 13 amino acids. Germline CDR1 and CDR2: MNHEY and SVGAGI. CDR3 in DNA: TGTGCCAGCAGTCCCATTAGTCCGCGGGAGCAGTTCTTC. Its protein is CASSPISPREQFF.

The J gene is TRBJ2-3, the V gene TRBV10-3, with 13 nucleotides matching TRBD2. Germline trimming cut 4 bases from V and 4 bases from J; bases unmatched to any gene: 11. The CDR3 consists of 18 residues. Germline-derived CDR1 and CDR2 are ENHRY and SYGVKD. CDR3 in DNA: TGTGCCATCAGTGTACGGACCGGGACTAGCGGGAAGGCAGATACGCAGTATTTT. Its translation: CAISVRTGTSGKADTQYF.

The genes are TRBV7-2 and TRBJ2-1; D unresolved. V dropped 2 bases and J dropped 5 bases, with 13 bases sitting between them. CDR1 SGHTA and CDR2 FQGNSA come from the germline V gene. This CDR3 comprises 15 residues. CDR3 nucleotides: TGTGCCAGCAGCTTACTGGGGTCCCCTGACAATGAGCAGTTCTTC. As protein: CASSLLGSPDNEQFF.

The gene calls are TRBV28 and TRBJ2-7, with D unclear. Trimming shortened V by 5 bases and J by 3 bases, and 2 bases separated the two germline ends. Germline CDR1 reads MDHEN; CDR2 reads SYDVKM. The CDR3 spans 10 residues. CDR3 residues: CASSDYEQYF. The CDR3 nucleotides are TGTGCCAGCAGTGACTACGAGCAGTACTTC.

This chain connects TRBV7-2 to TRBJ2-1; D remains unclear. V was cut by 8 bases and J by 9 bases, with 11 bases left in between. This CDR3 has 11 residues. Germline V gene data show CDR1 as SGHTA and CDR2 as FQGNSA. DNA for the CDR3: TGTGCCAGCCGTTTTCGAGGTGAGCAGTTCTTC. It translates to CASRFRGEQFF.

The chain combines TRBV28 with TRBJ1-4, with D possibly TRBD1 on 5 matching bases. Germline values: CDR1 MDHEN, CDR2 SYDVKM. Between the trimmed V and J ends, which lost 3 bases and 7 bases, there was a span of 15 bases. The CDR3 sequence is 15 residues long. The CDR3 sequence is CASSFSGRDGEKLFF. CDR3 coding DNA: TGTGCCAGCAGTTTTAGTGGCAGGGATGGTGAAAAACTGTTTTTT.

The chain combines TRBV19 with TRBJ2-5, with D possibly being TRBD1 (6 bases). CDR1 LNHDA and CDR2 SQIVND come from the germline V gene (reference sequence). The V end lost 7 bases, the J end lost 4 bases, and 16 bases lay between the germline ends. This CDR3 is built from 14 residues. CDR3 in amino acids: CASTYRDGGETQYF. Written as DNA, the CDR3 is TGTGCCAGTACCTACAGGGACGGCGGAGAGACCCAGTACTTC.

In DNA, the CDR3 is TGTGCCAGCAGCCCCCGGGACAGTAGCACAGATACGCAGTATTTT. Encoded protein: CASSPRDSSTDTQYF. The J gene is TRBJ2-3, the V gene TRBV7-2; 7 positions match TRBD1. Germline trimming cut 5 bases from V and 0 bases from J; bases unmatched to any gene: 5. The germline CDR1 and CDR2 sequences are SGHTA and FQGNSA. The length of the CDR3 is 15 residues.

This chain connects TRBV19 to TRBJ2-2; possibly TRBD1 for D (5 bases). Trimming shortened V by 5 bases and J by 0 bases, and 10 bases separated the two germline ends. CDR3 length: 15 amino acids. Per the germline V gene, CDR1 is LNHDA and CDR2 is SQIVND (reference sequence). CDR3 in amino acids: CASSLGAANTGELFF. The DNA of the CDR3 is TGTGCCAGTAGTCTAGGGGCTGCGAACACCGGGGAGCTGTTTTTT. Full variable domain (outside the CDR3, taken from reference TRBV19 and TRBJ2-2): DGGITQSPKYLFRKEGQNVTLSCEQNLNHDAMYWYRQDPGQGLRLIYYSQIVNDFQKGDIAEGYSVSREKKESFPLTVTSAQKNPTAFYLCASSLGAANTGELFFGEGSRLTVL.